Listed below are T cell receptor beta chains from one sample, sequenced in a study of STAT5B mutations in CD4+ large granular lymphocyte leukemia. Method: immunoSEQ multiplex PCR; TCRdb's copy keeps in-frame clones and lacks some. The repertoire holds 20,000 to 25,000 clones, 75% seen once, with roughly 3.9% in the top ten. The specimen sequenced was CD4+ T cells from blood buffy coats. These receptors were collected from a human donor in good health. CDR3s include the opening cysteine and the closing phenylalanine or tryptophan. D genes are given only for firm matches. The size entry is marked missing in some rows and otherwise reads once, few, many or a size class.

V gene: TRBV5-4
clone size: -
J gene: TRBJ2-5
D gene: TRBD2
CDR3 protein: CASSAGLAGDQTQYF
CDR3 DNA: TGTGCCAGCAGCGCGGGACTAGCGGGAGATCAGACCCAGTACTTC

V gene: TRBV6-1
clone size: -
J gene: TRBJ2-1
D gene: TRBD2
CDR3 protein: CASSVAGDYNEQFF
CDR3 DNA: TGTGCCAGCAGTGTCGCGGGGGACTACAATGAGCAGTTCTTC

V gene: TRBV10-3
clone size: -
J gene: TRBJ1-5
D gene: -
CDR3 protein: CAISESGRNQPQHF
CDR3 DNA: TGTGCCATCAGTGAGTCTGGACGGAATCAGCCCCAGCATTTT

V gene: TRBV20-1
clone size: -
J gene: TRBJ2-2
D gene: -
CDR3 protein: CSATPSLELFF
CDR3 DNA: TGCAGTGCTACCCCATCCCTGGAGCTGTTTTTT

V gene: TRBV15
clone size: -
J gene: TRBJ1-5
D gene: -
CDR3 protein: CATSRVWGDSNQPQHF
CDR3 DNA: TGTGCCACCAGCAGAGTTTGGGGGGATAGCAATCAGCCCCAGCATTTT

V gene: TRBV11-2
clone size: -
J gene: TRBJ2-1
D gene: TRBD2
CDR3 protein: CASTLRAGGSNEQFF
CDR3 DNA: TGTGCCAGCACCCTTCGGGCGGGGGGAAGCAATGAGCAGTTCTTC

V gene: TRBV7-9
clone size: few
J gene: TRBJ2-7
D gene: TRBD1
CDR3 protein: CASSLPRTGAYEQYF
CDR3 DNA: TGTGCCAGCAGCTTACCTAGGACAGGAGCCTACGAGCAGTACTTC

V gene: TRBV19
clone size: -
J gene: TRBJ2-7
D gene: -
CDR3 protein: CASSTQASYEQYF
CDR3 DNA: TGTGCCAGTAGCACCCAGGCATCTTACGAGCAGTACTTC

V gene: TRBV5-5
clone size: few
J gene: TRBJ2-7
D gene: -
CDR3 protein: CASSSLYEQYF
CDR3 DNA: TGTGCCAGCAGCTCCTTGTACGAGCAGTACTTC

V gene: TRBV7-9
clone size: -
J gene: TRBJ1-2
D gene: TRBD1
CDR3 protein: CASSLGGSQGALGYTF
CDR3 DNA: TGTGCCAGCAGCTTAGGTGGTAGTCAGGGGGCCTTGGGCTACACCTTC

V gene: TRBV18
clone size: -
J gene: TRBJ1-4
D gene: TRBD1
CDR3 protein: CASSPGQGGDEKLFF
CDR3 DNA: TGTGCCAGCTCACCGGGACAGGGGGGAGATGAAAAACTGTTTTTT

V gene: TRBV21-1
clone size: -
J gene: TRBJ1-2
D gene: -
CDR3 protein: CASSRVTGWVYGYTF
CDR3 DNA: TGTGCCAGCAGCAGAGTTACGGGGTGGGTCTATGGCTACACCTTC

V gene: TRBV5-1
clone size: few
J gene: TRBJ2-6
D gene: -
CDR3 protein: CASREGSSSGANVLTF
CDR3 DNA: TGCGCCAGCAGGGAGGGGTCTAGCTCTGGGGCCAACGTCCTGACTTTC

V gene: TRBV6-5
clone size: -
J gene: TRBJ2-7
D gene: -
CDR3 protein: CASSSPTQKGYEQYF
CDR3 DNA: TGTGCCAGCAGTTCCCCTACCCAGAAAGGATACGAGCAGTACTTC

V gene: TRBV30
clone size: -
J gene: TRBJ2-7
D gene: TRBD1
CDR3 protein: CAWTRSGGDEQYF
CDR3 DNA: TGTGCCTGGACGAGATCAGGGGGCGACGAGCAGTACTTC

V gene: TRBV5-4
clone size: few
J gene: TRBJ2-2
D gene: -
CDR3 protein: CASSLSGTGELFF
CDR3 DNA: TGTGCCAGCAGCCTGTCGGGCACCGGGGAGCTGTTTTTT

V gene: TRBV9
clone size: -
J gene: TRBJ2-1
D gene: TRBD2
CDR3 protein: CASSQLGVSGRTHEQFF
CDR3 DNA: TGTGCCAGCAGCCAACTGGGGGTTAGCGGGAGGACCCATGAGCAGTTCTTC

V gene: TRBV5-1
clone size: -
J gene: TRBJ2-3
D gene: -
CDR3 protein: CASSLGDSTDTQYF
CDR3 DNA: TGCGCCAGCAGCCTGGGGGATTCCACAGATACGCAGTATTTT

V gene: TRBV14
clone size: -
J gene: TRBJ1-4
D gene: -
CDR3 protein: CASSPTSGRRREKLFF
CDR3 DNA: TGTGCCAGCAGCCCAACCTCCGGGAGAAGACGAGAAAAACTGTTTTTT

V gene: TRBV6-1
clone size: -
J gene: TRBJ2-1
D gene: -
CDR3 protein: CASSEEGWAETNEQFF
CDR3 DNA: TGTGCCAGCAGTGAAGAAGGATGGGCGGAGACCAATGAGCAGTTCTTC

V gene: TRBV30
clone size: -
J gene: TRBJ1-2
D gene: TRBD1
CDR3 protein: CAWSPPDGQGGFGYTF
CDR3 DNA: TGTGCCTGGAGTCCCCCCGACGGACAGGGCGGGTTTGGCTACACCTTC

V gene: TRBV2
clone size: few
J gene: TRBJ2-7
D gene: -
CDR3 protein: CASSEARDFYEQYF
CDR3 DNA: TGTGCCAGCAGTGAAGCGAGGGACTTCTACGAGCAGTACTTC

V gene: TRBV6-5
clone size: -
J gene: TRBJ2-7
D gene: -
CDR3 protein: CASTRLGNAAYEQYF
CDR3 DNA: TGTGCCAGCACCCGCCTAGGCAACGCAGCCTACGAGCAGTACTTC

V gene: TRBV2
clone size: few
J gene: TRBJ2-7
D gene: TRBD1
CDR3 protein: CASRGDSNGEQYF
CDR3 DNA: TGTGCCAGCAGGGGGGACAGTAATGGCGAGCAGTACTTC

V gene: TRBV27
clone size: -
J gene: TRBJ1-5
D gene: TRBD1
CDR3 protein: CASSPQTGIRAQPQHF
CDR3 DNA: TGTGCCAGCAGTCCCCAGACAGGGATTAGGGCTCAGCCCCAGCATTTT

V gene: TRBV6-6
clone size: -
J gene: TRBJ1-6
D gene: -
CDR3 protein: CASAPGSNNSPLHF
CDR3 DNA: TGTGCCAGCGCCCCCGGCAGTAATAATTCACCCCTCCACTTT

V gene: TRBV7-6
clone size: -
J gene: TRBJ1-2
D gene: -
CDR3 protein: CASSLGQGNYGYTF
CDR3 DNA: TGTGCCAGCAGCTTAGGCCAGGGGAACTATGGCTACACCTTC

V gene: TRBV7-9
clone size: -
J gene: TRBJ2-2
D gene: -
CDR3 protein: CASNPENTGELFF
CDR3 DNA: TGTGCCAGCAACCCCGAGAACACCGGGGAGCTGTTTTTT

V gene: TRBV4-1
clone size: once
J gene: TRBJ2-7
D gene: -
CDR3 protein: CASSLYQGDSYEQYF
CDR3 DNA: TGCGCCAGTAGTCTCTACCAGGGCGACTCCTACGAGCAGTACTTC

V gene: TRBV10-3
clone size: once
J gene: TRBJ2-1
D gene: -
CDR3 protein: CAISESGFSGSNEQFF
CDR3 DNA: TGTGCCATCAGTGAGTCGGGGTTTTCGGGGTCGAATGAGCAGTTCTTC

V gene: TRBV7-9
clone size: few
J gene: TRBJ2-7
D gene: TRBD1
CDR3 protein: CASSIYRGYEQYF
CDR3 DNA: TGTGCCAGCAGCATATACAGGGGCTACGAGCAGTACTTC

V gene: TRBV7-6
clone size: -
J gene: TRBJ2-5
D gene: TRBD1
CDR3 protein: CASSNDRGRQKETQYF
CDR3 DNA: TGTGCCAGCAGCAATGACAGGGGCCGGCAAAAAGAGACCCAGTACTTC

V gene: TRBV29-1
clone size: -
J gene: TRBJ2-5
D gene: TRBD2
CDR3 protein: CSAVPGGLETQYF
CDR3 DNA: TGCAGCGCCGTGCCGGGAGGGTTGGAGACCCAGTACTTC

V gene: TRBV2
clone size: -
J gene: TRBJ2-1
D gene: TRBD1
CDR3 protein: CASTGTGGVDEQFF
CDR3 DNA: TGTGCCAGCACCGGGACAGGGGGCGTGGATGAGCAGTTCTTC

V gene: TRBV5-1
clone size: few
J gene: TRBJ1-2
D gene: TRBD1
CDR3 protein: CASSKGQGNYGYTF
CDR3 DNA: TGCGCCAGCAGCAAGGGACAGGGGAACTATGGCTACACCTTC

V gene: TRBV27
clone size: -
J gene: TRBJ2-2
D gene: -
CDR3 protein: CASSLPATTGELFF
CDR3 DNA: TGTGCCAGCAGTTTACCGGCTACCACCGGGGAGCTGTTTTTT

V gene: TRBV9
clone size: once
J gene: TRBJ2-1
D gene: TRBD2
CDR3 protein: CASSVDVAGGPNYNEQFF
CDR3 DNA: TGTGCCAGCAGCGTAGACGTAGCGGGAGGGCCGAACTACAATGAGCAGTTCTTC

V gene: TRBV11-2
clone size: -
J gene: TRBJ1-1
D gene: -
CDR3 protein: CASSLANTEAFF
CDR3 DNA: TGTGCCAGCAGCTTAGCGAACACTGAAGCTTTCTTT

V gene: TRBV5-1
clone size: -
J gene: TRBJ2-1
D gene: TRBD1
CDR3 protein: CASGPRGQAYNEQFF
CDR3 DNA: TGCGCCAGCGGCCCTCGGGGACAGGCGTACAATGAGCAGTTCTTC

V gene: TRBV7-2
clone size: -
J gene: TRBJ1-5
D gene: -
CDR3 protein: CASSPKGGFAQPQHF
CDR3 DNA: TGTGCCAGCAGCCCCAAGGGGGGGTTTGCTCAGCCCCAGCATTTT

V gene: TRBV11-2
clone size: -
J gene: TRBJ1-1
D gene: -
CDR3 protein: CASSLAQNTEAFF
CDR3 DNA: TGTGCCAGCAGCTTAGCACAGAACACTGAAGCTTTCTTT

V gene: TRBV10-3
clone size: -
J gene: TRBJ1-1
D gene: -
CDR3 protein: CAISDSRLEAFF
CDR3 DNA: TGTGCCATCAGTGATAGTCGTCTTGAAGCTTTCTTT

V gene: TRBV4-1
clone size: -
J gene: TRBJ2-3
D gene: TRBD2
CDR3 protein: CASSQDRSGSIDTQYF
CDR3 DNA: TGCGCCAGCAGCCAAGATCGTAGCGGGAGTATAGATACGCAGTATTTT

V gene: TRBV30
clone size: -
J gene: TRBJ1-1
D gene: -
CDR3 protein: CAWSGTPGGTEAFF
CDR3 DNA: TGTGCCTGGAGTGGCACCCCCGGGGGGACTGAAGCTTTCTTT

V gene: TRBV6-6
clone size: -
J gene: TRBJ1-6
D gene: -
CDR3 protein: CASSYLGSPLHF
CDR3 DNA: TGTGCCAGCAGTTACTTGGGATCACCCCTCCACTTT

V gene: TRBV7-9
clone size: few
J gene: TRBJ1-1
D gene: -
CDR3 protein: CASSLWGEGGTEAFF
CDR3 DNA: TGTGCCAGCAGCTTATGGGGCGAAGGGGGTACTGAAGCTTTCTTT

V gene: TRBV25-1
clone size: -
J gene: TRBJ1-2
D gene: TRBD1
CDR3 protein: CASSPGTGGYTF
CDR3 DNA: TGTGCCAGCAGTCCAGGGACAGGAGGCTACACCTTC

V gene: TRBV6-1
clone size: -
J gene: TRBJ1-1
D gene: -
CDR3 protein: CASSPTANTEAFF
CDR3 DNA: TGTGCCAGCAGTCCGACAGCTAACACTGAAGCTTTCTTT

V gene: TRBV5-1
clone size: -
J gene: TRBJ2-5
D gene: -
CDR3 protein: CASSLQNSQETQYF
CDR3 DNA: TGCGCCAGCAGCTTGCAGAATTCGCAGGAGACCCAGTACTTC

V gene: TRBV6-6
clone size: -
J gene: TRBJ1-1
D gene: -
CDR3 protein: CASSYGEEPYTEAFF
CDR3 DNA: TGTGCCAGCAGTTACGGCGAGGAACCTTACACTGAAGCTTTCTTT

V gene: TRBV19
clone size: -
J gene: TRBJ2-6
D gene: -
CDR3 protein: CASGELTGFSGANVLTF
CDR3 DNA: TGTGCCAGCGGGGAACTTACAGGTTTCTCTGGGGCCAACGTCCTGACTTTC